This T cell receptor beta chain was captured by sequencing in a study of T-cell reconstitution after alpha-beta-depleted transplantation in children (dated by TCRdb to the mid-2010s). Regarding the research as a whole: The study quantitatively tracked T-cell immune reconstitution after TCRalphabeta/CD19-depleted allogeneic hematopoietic cell transplantation in children using TCR repertoire profiling. What the study reported, not specific to this receptor: The frequencies of hyperexpanded clones fell over the following months, and after one year, T-cell counts and TCRbeta diversity were mostly attributed to newly produced T cells. In some patients, the high TCRbeta diversity seen at day 60 was put down to recipient T cells and intrathymic progenitors that had survived conditioning. About two months after transplant, the apparently early recovery of alphabetaT-cell counts reportedly depended on just several hundred clones that had expanded rapidly and came from non-depleted graft cells.

Read against the paper, the sample's treatment or condition label means: allogeneic hematopoietic cell transplantation with graft depleted of TCRalphabeta T cells and CD19 B cells. Transplant recipients were children who received TCRalphabeta/CD19-depleted allogeneic hematopoietic cell grafts. This clonotype was counted only a few times. The clone's antigen remains unknown. The junction departs from germline at one end; a sequencing error may be responsible. The library was made by PCR. Sequencing took place on an Illumina HiSeq 2500. TCR libraries were prepared with molecular barcoding, using unique molecular identifiers to normalize TCRbeta repertoire quantification. TCRdb itself trimmed the public reads at Q25 with fastp, ran MiXCR and retained productive beta chains. Each CDR3 protein gets just one entry, which takes the most common genes and DNA from the rows behind it. The sample has around 450,000 distinct CDR3 sequences on record, more than 9% of them singletons. Just over 2% of the sample is held by the ten biggest clonotypes.

The TCR sequence derives from a child between 2 and 9 years old with inherited bone marrow failure, due to receive a stem cell transplant. Here the sequenced sample was PBMCs, taken before TCRalphabeta/CD19-depleted stem cell transplant.

The DNA sequence reads TGCACCAGCAGTCGGACCGGGCAGACGGGTCAGCCCCAGCATTTT. Its coded protein is CTSSRTGQTGQPQHF. This sequence uses TRBV27 and TRBJ1-5; the D gene lacks a confident call. The CDR3 contains 15 residues, cysteine and phenylalanine counted. Here the CDR3 DNA is all that survives: 45 bases in frame from base 1. Looking up the germline V gene (reference sequence) yields CDR1 MNHEY and CDR2 SMNVEV.